These 8 T cell receptor beta chains came from one sample sequenced in a study of blood T cell repertoires in COVID-19. Produced via immunoSEQ multiplex PCR; TCRdb's table is partial and in-frame only. In the table there are 150,000 to 200,000 clones, 86% of which are singletons. The sample consisted of peripheral blood. These receptors were taken from a woman in her sixties or seventies with COVID-19, enrolled during active disease.

This clone was found once. The chain couples TRBV3-1 (or the pseudogene TRBV3-2) to TRBJ1-2; 8 bases line up with TRBD1. J gave up 4 bases and V 4 bases, and 5 bases lay outside the gene matches. The germline gives CDR1 LGHDT, CDR2 YNNKEL (reference sequence). CDR3 size: 14 residues. The CDR3 spells CASSPAGTGYGYTF. The CDR3 nucleotides are TGTGCCAGCAGCCCGGCCGGGACAGGCTATGGCTACACCTTC.

The chain links TRBV6-5 to TRBJ1-2; D gene unclear. Germline loops: CDR1 MNHEY, CDR2 SVGAGI. This CDR3 spans 16 amino acids. Trimming removed 0 bases from V and 3 bases from J, with 14 bases in between. The CDR3 loop reads CASSYSGRKRDYGYTF. The CDR3 nucleotides read TGTGCCAGCAGTTACTCGGGAAGGAAGAGGGACTATGGCTACACCTTC.

The chain uses TRBV30 and TRBJ2-7, with D possibly matching TRBD2 (6 bases). Germline V lookup: CDR1 GTSNPN, CDR2 SVGIG (reference sequence). Trimming pared 2 bases from V and 6 bases from J, leaving 17 bases between. This CDR3 has 14 residues. Here the CDR3 reads CAWSRDLGRLEQYF. Written as DNA, the CDR3 is TGTGCCTGGAGTAGGGACTTAGGAAGACTCGAGCAGTACTTC.

The chain joins TRBV29-1 to TRBJ2-3; TRBD2 aligns across 7 bases. The germline V gene encodes CDR1 SQVTM and CDR2 ANQGSEA. The CDR3 has 14 amino acids. Trimming cost V 4 bases and J 2 bases; bases outside gene matches: 6. This chain's CDR3 is CSVVSSGPTDTQYF. The CDR3 DNA follows: TGCAGCGTTGTATCTAGCGGCCCCACAGATACGCAGTATTTT.

The chain combines TRBV12-3 or TRBV12-4 with TRBJ1-2; a weak D match, TRBD1 (5 bases). V dropped 7 bases and J dropped 10 bases, with 16 bases sitting between them. The CDR3 contains 12 residues. DNA for the CDR3: TGTGCCAGCACCCGGGGGGAGGGGACCTACACCTTC. Translation gives CASTRGEGTYTF.

CDR3 region: CAWSVLSRLSGYTF. In nucleotides, the CDR3 is TGTGCCTGGAGTGTACTGTCCAGGCTCTCTGGCTACACCTTC. This chain connects TRBV30 to TRBJ1-2; D is unresolved. Trimming took off 0 bases at V and 7 bases at J, with 15 bases between the two ends. CDR1 is GTSNPN, CDR2 SVGIG, per germline (reference sequence). The CDR3 runs to 14 residues.

The rearrangement joins TRBV19 to TRBJ1-1; TRBD1 aligns across 7 bases. The J segment lost 0 bases and the V segment lost 4 bases, leaving 5 bases of the junction unmatched. This CDR3 spans 15 amino acids. Per the germline V gene, CDR1 is LNHDA and CDR2 is SQIVND (reference sequence). The CDR3 coding sequence is TGTGCCAGTAGTACACAGACAGGGATGAACACTGAAGCTTTCTTT. Encoded protein: CASSTQTGMNTEAFF.

The gene calls are TRBV5-4 and TRBJ2-5; possible D gene TRBD1, 6 bases. The CDR3 has 15 amino acids. V lost 1 base to trimming and J lost 1 base, with 11 bases between them. CDR1 SGHNT and CDR2 YYREEE come from the germline V gene (reference sequence). This chain's CDR3 is CASSLIQGIQETQYF. The CDR3 DNA reads TGTGCCAGCAGCTTGATCCAGGGGATCCAAGAGACCCAGTACTTC.